This TCR beta chain was retrieved from a study of cytomegalovirus exposure and HLA in healthy donors. The CDR3 loop spans 15 amino acids. V was clipped by 0 bases and J by 7 bases; unmatched bases: 8. CDR1 MNHNY and CDR2 SVGAGI come from the germline V gene (reference sequence). 13 Jbeta primers and 60 Vbeta primers were used for the PCR. Clones were read by immunoSEQ multiplex PCR, and TCRdb kept only the in-frame ones, dropping some. The sample consists of 150,000 to 200,000 clones, roughly 87% of them appearing once. Sequenced material: PBMCs. This clonotype originated in a girl between 10 and 17 years old in good health and CMV-seropositive. The chain has TRBV6-6 and TRBJ2-7; TRBD1 aligns across 8 bases. CDR3 nucleotides: TGTGCCAGCAGTTACTCGCAGACAGGGGCTATTGAGCAGTACTTC. Translating gives CASSYSQTGAIEQYF.